Listed below are T cell receptor beta chains from one sample, sequenced in a study of human T cells and chemical hapten exposure. TCRdb independently ran MiXCR on the RACE reads; one entry per CDR3 protein. Here the sample spans some 110,000 distinct CDR3 sequences, roughly 12% being singletons. Sequences were derived from whole blood, sampled in connection with sensitization to the hapten diphenylcyclopropenone (DPC). The receptor source for this set is a woman aged 45-59 years with alopecia areata. Some clones in this sample may be carry-over from other donors' samples. CDR3s include the opening cysteine and the closing phenylalanine or tryptophan. Fields, in order: clone size, J gene, V gene, D gene, CDR3 DNA, CDR3 protein. A D gene is named only where the DNA matches it firmly. Only part of the rows carry a size: once, few, many, or a class if the clone is expanded.

clone_size: NA
j_call: TRBJ2-7
v_call: TRBV12-3/TRBV12-4
d_call: NA
cdr3_nt: TGTGCCAGCAGTCGAATGGTTGCGTTCAGGTACTTC
cdr3_aa: CASSRMVAFRYF

clone_size: NA
j_call: TRBJ1-1
v_call: TRBV7-6
d_call: NA
cdr3_nt: TGTGCCAGCAGCCGGACGACAGTAATGAACACTGAAGCTTTCTTT
cdr3_aa: CASSRTTVMNTEAFF

clone_size: NA
j_call: TRBJ1-2
v_call: TRBV11-2
d_call: NA
cdr3_nt: TGTGCCAGCAGCTTCACCGACAGCTACTATGGCTACACCTTC
cdr3_aa: CASSFTDSYYGYTF

clone_size: NA
j_call: TRBJ1-1
v_call: TRBV2
d_call: TRBD1
cdr3_nt: TGTGCCAGCAGTCCGGGACAGGCGACCTCTGAAGCTTTCTTT
cdr3_aa: CASSPGQATSEAFF

clone_size: many
j_call: TRBJ2-5
v_call: TRBV19
d_call: NA
cdr3_nt: TGTGCCAGTAGTCCTCTCCCGCGGGAGACCCAGTACTTC
cdr3_aa: CASSPLPRETQYF

clone_size: few
j_call: TRBJ1-2
v_call: TRBV7-9
d_call: NA
cdr3_nt: TGTGCCAGCACCATTGTGTCGTCACCGGGATATGGCTACACCTTC
cdr3_aa: CASTIVSSPGYGYTF

clone_size: NA
j_call: TRBJ2-7
v_call: TRBV20-1
d_call: NA
cdr3_nt: TGCAGTGCTAGAGCTCCGGTGGGATACGAGCAGTACTTC
cdr3_aa: CSARAPVGYEQYF

clone_size: few
j_call: TRBJ1-2
v_call: TRBV12-3/TRBV12-4
d_call: NA
cdr3_nt: TGTGCCAGCAGTTTAAGGGACGGAGACTATGGCTACACCTTC
cdr3_aa: CASSLRDGDYGYTF

clone_size: many
j_call: TRBJ2-2
v_call: TRBV14
d_call: TRBD2
cdr3_nt: TGTGCCAGCAGCCAAGAACCCAGCGGGAGAAGCACCGGGGAGCTGTTTTTT
cdr3_aa: CASSQEPSGRSTGELFF

clone_size: few
j_call: TRBJ2-5
v_call: TRBV11-2
d_call: TRBD2
cdr3_nt: TGTGCCAGCACCGGTATGGGACTAGCGGGAGGCGAGACCCAGTACTTC
cdr3_aa: CASTGMGLAGGETQYF

clone_size: NA
j_call: TRBJ1-1
v_call: TRBV5-1
d_call: NA
cdr3_nt: TGCGCCAGCAGCTTGCGTCCGCAAATCAACACTGAAGCTTTCTTT
cdr3_aa: CASSLRPQINTEAFF

clone_size: few
j_call: TRBJ1-5
v_call: TRBV4-1
d_call: NA
cdr3_nt: TGCGCCAGCAGCACTGGAACTCTTTTACAGCCCCAGCATTTT
cdr3_aa: CASSTGTLLQPQHF

clone_size: NA
j_call: TRBJ1-2
v_call: TRBV28
d_call: NA
cdr3_nt: TGTGCCAGCAGTTTGTGGGGGATCGGCTATGGCTACACCTTC
cdr3_aa: CASSLWGIGYGYTF

clone_size: NA
j_call: TRBJ2-1
v_call: TRBV7-6
d_call: TRBD2
cdr3_nt: TGTGCCAGCAGCTTATTAGCGGGAGCCTACAATGAGCAGTTCTTC
cdr3_aa: CASSLLAGAYNEQFF

clone_size: NA
j_call: TRBJ2-7
v_call: TRBV3-1
d_call: NA
cdr3_nt: TGTGCCAGCAGCATACGGCTACAGTCCTACGAGCAGTACTTC
cdr3_aa: CASSIRLQSYEQYF

clone_size: few
j_call: TRBJ2-2
v_call: TRBV9
d_call: NA
cdr3_nt: TGTGCCAGCAGCGCCCGACTAGCGAACACCGGGGAGCTGTTTTTT
cdr3_aa: CASSARLANTGELFF

clone_size: many
j_call: TRBJ1-2
v_call: TRBV6-5
d_call: NA
cdr3_nt: TGTGCCAGCAGGGACCGGTTCTATGGCTACACCTTC
cdr3_aa: CASRDRFYGYTF

clone_size: NA
j_call: TRBJ1-5
v_call: TRBV3-1
d_call: NA
cdr3_nt: TGTGCCAGCAGCGATAATAGCAATCAGCCCCAGCATTTT
cdr3_aa: CASSDNSNQPQHF

clone_size: NA
j_call: TRBJ2-6
v_call: TRBV7-2
d_call: NA
cdr3_nt: TGTGCCAGCAGCTTAGCTCAACTACGGGGGGCCAACGTCCTGACTTTC
cdr3_aa: CASSLAQLRGANVLTF

clone_size: many
j_call: TRBJ2-3
v_call: TRBV4-1
d_call: NA
cdr3_nt: TGCGCCAGCAGCCAAGAACAGGGCCAAGATACGCAGTATTTT
cdr3_aa: CASSQEQGQDTQYF

clone_size: NA
j_call: TRBJ2-5
v_call: TRBV20-1
d_call: NA
cdr3_nt: TGCAGTGCTAGAAGGGGCCAAGAGACCCAGTACTTC
cdr3_aa: CSARRGQETQYF

clone_size: many
j_call: TRBJ1-5
v_call: TRBV20-1
d_call: NA
cdr3_nt: TGCAGTGCTCGCAGGGGTAATCAGCCCCAGCATTTT
cdr3_aa: CSARRGNQPQHF

clone_size: NA
j_call: TRBJ1-1
v_call: TRBV6-1
d_call: NA
cdr3_nt: TGTGCCAGCAGTGATGAAGGAAACACTGAAGCTTTCTTT
cdr3_aa: CASSDEGNTEAFF

clone_size: many
j_call: TRBJ2-2
v_call: TRBV4-3
d_call: NA
cdr3_nt: TGCGCCAGCAGCCCCTCGAGGGGGGGGGCCGGGGAGCTGTTTTTT
cdr3_aa: CASSPSRGGAGELFF

clone_size: many
j_call: TRBJ2-7
v_call: TRBV7-9
d_call: TRBD1
cdr3_nt: TGTGCCAGCAGCCACCGGGACAGGCCCTACGAGCAGTACTTC
cdr3_aa: CASSHRDRPYEQYF

clone_size: few
j_call: TRBJ2-1
v_call: TRBV12-3/TRBV12-4
d_call: TRBD2
cdr3_nt: TGTGCCAGCAGTTTAGCGGGAGGGCCCTACAATGAGCAGTTCTTC
cdr3_aa: CASSLAGGPYNEQFF

clone_size: NA
j_call: TRBJ2-1
v_call: TRBV7-2
d_call: TRBD1
cdr3_nt: TGTGCCAGCAGCTTAGCGGGACAGAGGACAAATGAGCAGTTCTTC
cdr3_aa: CASSLAGQRTNEQFF

clone_size: NA
j_call: TRBJ2-5
v_call: TRBV19
d_call: NA
cdr3_nt: TGTGCCAGTAAGGGCAGGGGTGAGACCCAGTACTTC
cdr3_aa: CASKGRGETQYF

clone_size: few
j_call: TRBJ1-1
v_call: TRBV6-2/TRBV6-3
d_call: NA
cdr3_nt: TGTGCCAGCAGTTACGTCGGCCTATCTGAAGCTTTCTTT
cdr3_aa: CASSYVGLSEAFF

clone_size: few
j_call: TRBJ1-1
v_call: TRBV7-8
d_call: NA
cdr3_nt: TGTGCCAGCAGCTTAAGTACCCCCGGCACTGAAGCTTTCTTT
cdr3_aa: CASSLSTPGTEAFF

clone_size: NA
j_call: TRBJ2-7
v_call: TRBV29-1
d_call: TRBD1
cdr3_nt: TGCAGCGTTGACGCCGGGACAGGGAACGAGCAGTACTTC
cdr3_aa: CSVDAGTGNEQYF

clone_size: few
j_call: TRBJ2-5
v_call: TRBV12-3/TRBV12-4
d_call: TRBD2
cdr3_nt: TGTGCCAGCGAAAGCGGGGGCCAAGAGACCCAGTACTTC
cdr3_aa: CASESGGQETQYF

clone_size: few
j_call: TRBJ1-1
v_call: TRBV29-1
d_call: NA
cdr3_nt: TGCAGCGTGCAGGGAAGTGGGCCTGAAGCTTTCTTT
cdr3_aa: CSVQGSGPEAFF

clone_size: few
j_call: TRBJ2-7
v_call: TRBV29-1
d_call: NA
cdr3_nt: TGCAGCGCGGGTGCGACCTACGAGCAGTACTTC
cdr3_aa: CSAGATYEQYF

clone_size: few
j_call: TRBJ1-5
v_call: TRBV12-3/TRBV12-4
d_call: TRBD1
cdr3_nt: TGTGCCAGCAGCCCCCCCACAGGGGGCATGGGCAATCAGCCCCAGCATTTT
cdr3_aa: CASSPPTGGMGNQPQHF

clone_size: few
j_call: TRBJ2-7
v_call: TRBV5-1
d_call: NA
cdr3_nt: TGCGCCAGCAGCTTCCCCTCTGACGAGCAGTACTTC
cdr3_aa: CASSFPSDEQYF

clone_size: many
j_call: TRBJ2-7
v_call: TRBV5-1
d_call: TRBD2
cdr3_nt: TGCGCCAGCAGCTCCTTAGCGGGAGCGAACTACGAGCAGTACTTC
cdr3_aa: CASSSLAGANYEQYF

clone_size: few
j_call: TRBJ2-1
v_call: TRBV7-2
d_call: TRBD2
cdr3_nt: TGTGCCAGCAGCCCGCCAAGACTAGCGGGAGGGTCTGATGAGCAGTTCTTC
cdr3_aa: CASSPPRLAGGSDEQFF

clone_size: NA
j_call: TRBJ1-1
v_call: TRBV6-5
d_call: NA
cdr3_nt: TGTGCCAGCAGTTACGGCGGCCCTGAAGCTTTCTTT
cdr3_aa: CASSYGGPEAFF

clone_size: NA
j_call: TRBJ1-1
v_call: TRBV12-3/TRBV12-4
d_call: TRBD1
cdr3_nt: TGTGCCAGCAGTTTAAACCAGGGGGTTGAAGCTTTCTTT
cdr3_aa: CASSLNQGVEAFF

clone_size: NA
j_call: TRBJ2-7
v_call: TRBV29-1
d_call: NA
cdr3_nt: TGCGGCGTTGTGATAGGGGCTAGCTCCTACGAGCAGTACTTC
cdr3_aa: CGVVIGASSYEQYF

clone_size: NA
j_call: TRBJ1-3
v_call: TRBV2
d_call: NA
cdr3_nt: TGTGCCAGCAGCGGGAGGGGATCTGGAAACACCATATATTTT
cdr3_aa: CASSGRGSGNTIYF

clone_size: many
j_call: TRBJ1-1
v_call: TRBV7-8
d_call: NA
cdr3_nt: TGTGCCAGCAGCTTATCGTTGAACACTGAAGCTTTCTTT
cdr3_aa: CASSLSLNTEAFF

clone_size: NA
j_call: TRBJ1-2
v_call: TRBV20-1
d_call: TRBD1
cdr3_nt: TGCAGTGCTAGTCAGGGGGCAGATGGCTACACCTTC
cdr3_aa: CSASQGADGYTF

clone_size: few
j_call: TRBJ2-7
v_call: TRBV29-1
d_call: NA
cdr3_nt: TGCAGCGTTGAGGGGAATACCTACGAGCAGTACTTC
cdr3_aa: CSVEGNTYEQYF